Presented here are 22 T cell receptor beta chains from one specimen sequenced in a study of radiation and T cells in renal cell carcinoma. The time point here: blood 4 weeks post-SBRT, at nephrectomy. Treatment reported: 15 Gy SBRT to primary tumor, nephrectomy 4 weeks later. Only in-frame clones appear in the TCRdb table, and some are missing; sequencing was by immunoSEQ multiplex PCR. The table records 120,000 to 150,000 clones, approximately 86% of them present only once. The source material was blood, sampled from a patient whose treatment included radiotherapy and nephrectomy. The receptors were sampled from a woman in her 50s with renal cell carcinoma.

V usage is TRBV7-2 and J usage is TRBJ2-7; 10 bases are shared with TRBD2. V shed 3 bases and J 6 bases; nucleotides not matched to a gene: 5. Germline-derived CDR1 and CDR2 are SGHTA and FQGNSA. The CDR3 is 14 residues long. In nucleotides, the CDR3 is TGTGCCAGCAGCTTGGGCCTAGCGGGAGTCGAGCAGTACTTC. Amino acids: CASSLGLAGVEQYF. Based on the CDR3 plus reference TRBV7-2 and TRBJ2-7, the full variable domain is GAGVSQSPSNKVTEKGKDVELRCDPISGHTALYWYRQSLGQGLEFLIYFQGNSAPDKSGLPSDRFSAERTGGSVSTLTIQRTQQEDSAVYLCASSLGLAGVEQYFGPGTRLTVT.

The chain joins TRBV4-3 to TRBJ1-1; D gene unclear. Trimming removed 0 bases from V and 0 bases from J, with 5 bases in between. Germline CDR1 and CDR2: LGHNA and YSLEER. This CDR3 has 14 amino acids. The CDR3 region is CASSQDSVNTEAFF. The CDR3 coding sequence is TGCGCCAGCAGCCAAGACTCGGTGAACACTGAAGCTTTCTTT.

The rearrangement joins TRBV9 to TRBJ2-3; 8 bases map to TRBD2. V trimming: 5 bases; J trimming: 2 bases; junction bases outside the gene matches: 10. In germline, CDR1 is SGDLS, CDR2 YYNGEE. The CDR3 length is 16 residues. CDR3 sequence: CASSVQLAAVTDTQYF. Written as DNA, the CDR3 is TGTGCCAGCAGTGTACAACTAGCGGCTGTCACAGATACGCAGTATTTT.

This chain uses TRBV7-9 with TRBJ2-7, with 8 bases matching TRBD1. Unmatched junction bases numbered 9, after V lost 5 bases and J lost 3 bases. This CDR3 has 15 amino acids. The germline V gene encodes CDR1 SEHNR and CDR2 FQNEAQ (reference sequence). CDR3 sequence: CASSPARTGNYEQYF. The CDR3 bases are TGTGCCAGCAGCCCCGCCCGGACAGGGAACTACGAGCAGTACTTC. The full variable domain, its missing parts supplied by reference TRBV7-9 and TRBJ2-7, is DTGVSQNPRHKITKRGQNVTFRCDPISEHNRLYWYRQTLGQGPEFLTYFQNEAQLEKSRLLSDRFSAERPKGSFSTLEIQRTEQGDSAMYLCASSPARTGNYEQYFGPGTRLTVT.

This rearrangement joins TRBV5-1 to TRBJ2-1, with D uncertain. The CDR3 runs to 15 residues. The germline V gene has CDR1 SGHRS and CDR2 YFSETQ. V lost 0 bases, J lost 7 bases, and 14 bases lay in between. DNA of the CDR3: TGCGCCAGCAGCTTGGGGGTGCTCGTCGGAAATGAGCAGTTCTTC. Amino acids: CASSLGVLVGNEQFF.

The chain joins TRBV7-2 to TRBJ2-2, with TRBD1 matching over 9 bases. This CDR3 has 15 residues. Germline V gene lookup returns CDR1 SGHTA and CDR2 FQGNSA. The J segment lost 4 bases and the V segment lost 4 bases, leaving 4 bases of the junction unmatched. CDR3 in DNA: TGTGCCAGCAGCTCGGGACAGGGAGGCACCGGGGAGCTGTTTTTT. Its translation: CASSSGQGGTGELFF. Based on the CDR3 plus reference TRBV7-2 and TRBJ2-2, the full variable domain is GAGVSQSPSNKVTEKGKDVELRCDPISGHTALYWYRQSLGQGLEFLIYFQGNSAPDKSGLPSDRFSAERTGGSVSTLTIQRTQQEDSAVYLCASSSGQGGTGELFFGEGSRLTVL.

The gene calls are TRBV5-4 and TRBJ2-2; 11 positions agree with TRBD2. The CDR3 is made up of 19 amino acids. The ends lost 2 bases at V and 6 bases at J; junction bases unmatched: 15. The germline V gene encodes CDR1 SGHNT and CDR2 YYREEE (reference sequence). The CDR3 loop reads CASSFPALSGRAKAGELFF. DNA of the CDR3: TGTGCCAGCAGCTTTCCCGCCCTTAGCGGGAGGGCGAAGGCCGGGGAGCTGTTTTTT. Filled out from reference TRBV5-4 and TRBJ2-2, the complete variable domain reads ETGVTQSPTHLIKTRGQQVTLRCSSQSGHNTVSWYQQALGQGPQFIFQYYREEENGRGNFPPRFSGLQFPNYSSELNVNALELDDSALYLCASSFPALSGRAKAGELFFGEGSRLTVL.

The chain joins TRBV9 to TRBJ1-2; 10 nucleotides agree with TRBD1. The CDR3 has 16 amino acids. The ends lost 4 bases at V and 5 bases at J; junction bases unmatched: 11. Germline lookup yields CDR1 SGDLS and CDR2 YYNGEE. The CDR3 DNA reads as TGTGCCAGCAGCTCCAGCCGGGACAGGGGAGAATATGGCTACACCTTC. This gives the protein CASSSSRDRGEYGYTF.

CDR3 DNA: TGTGCCAGCAGAGAGGGGCCAGGCGAGGTCTACGAGCAGTACTTC. This sequence encodes CASREGPGEVYEQYF. The genes are TRBV2 and TRBJ2-7; the D call may be TRBD1 or TRBD2 (5 bases each). Between the trimmed V and J ends, which lost 6 bases and 3 bases, there was a span of 18 bases. The CDR3 contains 15 residues. Germline values: CDR1 SNHLY, CDR2 FYNNEI. The whole variable domain, filled in from reference TRBV2 and TRBJ2-7, reads EPEVTQTPSHQVTQMGQEVILRCVPISNHLYFYWYRQILGQKVEFLVSFYNNEISEKSEIFDDQFSVERPDGSNFTLKIRSTKLEDSAMYFCASREGPGEVYEQYFGPGTRLTVT.

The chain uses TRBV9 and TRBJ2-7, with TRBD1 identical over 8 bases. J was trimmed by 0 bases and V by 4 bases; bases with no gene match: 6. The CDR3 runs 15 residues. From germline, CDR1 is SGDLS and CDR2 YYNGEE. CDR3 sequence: CASSPLQGVSYEQYF. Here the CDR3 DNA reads TGTGCCAGCAGCCCCTTACAGGGGGTCTCCTACGAGCAGTACTTC. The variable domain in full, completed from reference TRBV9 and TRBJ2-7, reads DSGVTQTPKHLITATGQRVTLRCSPRSGDLSVYWYQQSLDQGLQFLIQYYNGEERAKGNILERFSAQQFPDLHSELNLSSLELGDSALYFCASSPLQGVSYEQYFGPGTRLTVT.

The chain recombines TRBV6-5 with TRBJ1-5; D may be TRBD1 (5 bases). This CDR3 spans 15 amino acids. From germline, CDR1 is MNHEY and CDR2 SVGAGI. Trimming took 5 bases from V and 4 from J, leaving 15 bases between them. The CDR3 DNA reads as TGTGCCAGCAGTGCAGGCAGGGAGCGGAATCAGCCCCAGCATTTT. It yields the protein CASSAGRERNQPQHF.

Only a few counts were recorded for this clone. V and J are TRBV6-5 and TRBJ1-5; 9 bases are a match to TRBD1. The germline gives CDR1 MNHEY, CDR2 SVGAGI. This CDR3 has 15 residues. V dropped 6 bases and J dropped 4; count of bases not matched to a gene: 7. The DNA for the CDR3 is TGTGCCAGCAGCAGCCTCGGACAGGGGAATCAGCCCCAGCATTTT. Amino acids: CASSSLGQGNQPQHF.

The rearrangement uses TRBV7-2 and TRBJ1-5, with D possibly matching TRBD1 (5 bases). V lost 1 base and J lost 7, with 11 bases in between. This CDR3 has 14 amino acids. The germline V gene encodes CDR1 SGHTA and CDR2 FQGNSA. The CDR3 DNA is TGTGCCAGCAGCTTAGTCGGGGCCGGACAGCCCCAGCATTTT. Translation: CASSLVGAGQPQHF.

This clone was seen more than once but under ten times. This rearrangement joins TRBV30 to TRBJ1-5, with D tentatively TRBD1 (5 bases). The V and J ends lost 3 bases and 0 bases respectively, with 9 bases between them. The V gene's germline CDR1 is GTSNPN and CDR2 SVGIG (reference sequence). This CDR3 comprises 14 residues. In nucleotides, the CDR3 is TGTGCCTGGAGCGGGGGGTATAGCAATCAGCCCCAGCATTTT. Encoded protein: CAWSGGYSNQPQHF.

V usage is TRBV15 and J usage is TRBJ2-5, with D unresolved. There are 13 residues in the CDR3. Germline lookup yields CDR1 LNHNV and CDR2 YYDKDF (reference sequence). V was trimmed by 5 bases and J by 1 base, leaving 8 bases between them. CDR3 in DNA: TGTGCCACCAGCCCCAGGCTCCAAGAGACCCAGTACTTC. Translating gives CATSPRLQETQYF.

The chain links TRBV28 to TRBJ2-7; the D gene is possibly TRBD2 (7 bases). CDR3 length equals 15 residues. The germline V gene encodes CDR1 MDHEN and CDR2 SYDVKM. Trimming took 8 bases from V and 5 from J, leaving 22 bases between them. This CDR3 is CASAEGGALFHEQYF. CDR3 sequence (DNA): TGTGCCAGCGCCGAAGGGGGGGCGCTTTTCCACGAGCAGTACTTC.

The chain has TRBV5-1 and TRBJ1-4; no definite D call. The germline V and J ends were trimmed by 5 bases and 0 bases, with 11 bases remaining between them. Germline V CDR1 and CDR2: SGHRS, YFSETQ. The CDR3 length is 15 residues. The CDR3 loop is CASRSVRATNEKLFF. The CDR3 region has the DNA TGCGCCAGCAGGTCAGTGAGGGCAACTAATGAAAAACTGTTTTTT.

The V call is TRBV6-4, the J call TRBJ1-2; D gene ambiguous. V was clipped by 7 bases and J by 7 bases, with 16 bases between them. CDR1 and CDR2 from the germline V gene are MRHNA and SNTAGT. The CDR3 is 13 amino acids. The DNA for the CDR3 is TGTGCCAGCAAGAGCCCAGATAAAAGTGGCTACACCTTC. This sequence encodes CASKSPDKSGYTF.

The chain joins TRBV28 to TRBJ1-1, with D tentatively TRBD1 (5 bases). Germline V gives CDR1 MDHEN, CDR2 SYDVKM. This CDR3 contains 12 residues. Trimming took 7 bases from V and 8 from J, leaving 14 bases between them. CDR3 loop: CASIQGRGEAFF. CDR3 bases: TGTGCCAGCATCCAAGGTAGGGGAGAAGCTTTCTTT.

The CDR3 spells CASSSPRQENIQYF. The CDR3, as DNA: TGTGCCAGCAGCTCCCCTAGGCAGGAGAACATTCAGTACTTC. The chain employs TRBV7-2 and TRBJ2-4; D unresolved. Germline assignment: CDR1 SGHTA and CDR2 FQGNSA. V shed 4 bases and J shed 7 bases, with 14 bases lying between them. The CDR3 is 14 residues long. The whole variable domain, remainder taken from reference TRBV7-2 and TRBJ2-4, is GAGVSQSPSNKVTEKGKDVELRCDPISGHTALYWYRQSLGQGLEFLIYFQGNSAPDKSGLPSDRFSAERTGGSVSTLTIQRTQQEDSAVYLCASSSPRQENIQYFGAGTRLSVL.

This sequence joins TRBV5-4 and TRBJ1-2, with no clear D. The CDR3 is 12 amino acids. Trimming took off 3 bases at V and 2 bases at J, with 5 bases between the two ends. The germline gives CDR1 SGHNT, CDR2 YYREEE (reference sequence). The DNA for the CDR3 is TGTGCCAGCAGCTCCAGCAACTATGGCTACACCTTC. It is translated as CASSSSNYGYTF. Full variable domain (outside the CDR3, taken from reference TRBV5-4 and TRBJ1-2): ETGVTQSPTHLIKTRGQQVTLRCSSQSGHNTVSWYQQALGQGPQFIFQYYREEENGRGNFPPRFSGLQFPNYSSELNVNALELDDSALYLCASSSSNYGYTFGSGTRLTVV.

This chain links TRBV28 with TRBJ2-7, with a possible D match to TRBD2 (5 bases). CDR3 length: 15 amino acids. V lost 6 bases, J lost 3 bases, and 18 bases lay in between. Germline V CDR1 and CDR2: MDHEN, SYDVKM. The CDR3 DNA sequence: TGTGCCAGCAGGGATAGGGCGCGGGCGGACTACGAGCAGTACTTC. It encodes CASRDRARADYEQYF. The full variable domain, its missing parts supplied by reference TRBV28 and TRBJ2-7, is DVKVTQSSRYLVKRTGEKVFLECVQDMDHENMFWYRQDPGLGLRLIYFSYDVKMKEKGDIPEGYSVSREKKERFSLILESASTNQTSMYLCASRDRARADYEQYFGPGTRLTVT.